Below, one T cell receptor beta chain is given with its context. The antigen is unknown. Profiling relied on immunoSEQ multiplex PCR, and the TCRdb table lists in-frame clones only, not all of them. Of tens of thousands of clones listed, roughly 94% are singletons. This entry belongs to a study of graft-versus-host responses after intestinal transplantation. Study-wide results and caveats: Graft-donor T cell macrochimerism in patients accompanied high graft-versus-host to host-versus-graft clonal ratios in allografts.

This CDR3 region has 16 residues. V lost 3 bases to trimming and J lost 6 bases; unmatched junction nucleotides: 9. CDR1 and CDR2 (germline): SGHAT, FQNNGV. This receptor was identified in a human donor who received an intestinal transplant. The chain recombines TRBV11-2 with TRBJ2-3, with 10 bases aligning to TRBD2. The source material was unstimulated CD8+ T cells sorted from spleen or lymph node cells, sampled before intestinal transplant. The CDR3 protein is CASSFRASGGQDTQYF. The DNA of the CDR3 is TGTGCCAGCAGCTTCCGGGCTAGCGGGGGTCAGGATACGCAGTATTTT.